The following is a TCR beta chain sequence with its context. Between the trimmed V and J ends, which lost 6 bases and 9 bases, there was a span of 9 bases. Germline V gene data show CDR1 as MNHEY and CDR2 as SVGAGI. This CDR3 has 11 residues. This specimen belongs to a study of blood T cell repertoires in COVID-19. Libraries were prepared by immunoSEQ multiplex PCR; TCRdb keeps only in-frame clonotypes and omits some of them. In the table there are roughly 220,000 clones, roughly 90% of which are singletons. The clonotype was recovered from a man aged 25 to 45 who had recovered from COVID-19. What was sequenced was peripheral blood. V is TRBV6-5 and J is TRBJ2-1, with D possibly TRBD2 on 5 matching bases. CDR3 bases: TGTGCCAGCAGCTCGGGAACTGAGCAGTTCTTC. It encodes CASSSGTEQFF.